Below are 5 T cell receptor beta chains sequenced from a single sample in a study of somatic mutations in cytotoxic T cells in rheumatoid arthritis. TCRdb's table, derived via immunoSEQ multiplex PCR, lists solely in-frame clones and lacks some. Among approximately 16,000 clones, approximately 70% were seen once, and the ten largest hold 10%. The sequenced sample was CD8+ T cells sorted from blood. All receptors derive from an adult with rheumatoid arthritis.

In this sample, this clone turned up a few times. The genes are TRBV7-2 and TRBJ2-7; D not certain. The V and J ends lost 7 bases and 2 bases respectively, with 18 bases between them. Germline CDR1 SGHTA, CDR2 FQGNSA. This CDR3 contains 15 residues. CDR3 amino acids: CASILSADIPYEQYF. In nucleotides, the CDR3 is TGTGCCAGCATCCTTTCCGCGGATATCCCCTACGAGCAGTACTTC.

This rearrangement joins TRBV19 to TRBJ1-5, with D unresolved. Germline values: CDR1 LNHDA, CDR2 SQIVND (reference sequence). Trimming took off 6 bases at V and 0 bases at J, with 9 bases between the two ends. The CDR3 has 14 amino acids. This CDR3 reads CASRSGLSNQPQHF. The CDR3 nucleotides read TGTGCCAGTAGGAGCGGACTTAGCAATCAGCCCCAGCATTTT.

This rearrangement joins TRBV9 to TRBJ2-3; 10 bases line up with TRBD2. The V gene end was trimmed by 0 bases and the J gene end by 5 bases; junction bases not matched to a gene: 6. The CDR3 sequence is 16 residues long. CDR1 is SGDLS and CDR2 is YYNGEE in the germline V gene. This CDR3 is CASSVDSGGAGDTQYF. In DNA, the CDR3 is TGTGCCAGCAGCGTAGACAGCGGGGGGGCTGGAGATACGCAGTATTTT.

This clone was picked up a small number of times. V is TRBV4-2 and J is TRBJ2-1; D possibly corresponds to TRBD2 (6 bases). The V gene lost 3 bases and the J gene lost 6 bases, with 12 bases spanning the gap. CDR1 is LGHNA and CDR2 is YNFKEQ in the germline V gene. The CDR3 runs to 14 residues. CDR3 region: CASSQGTGSNEQFF. The CDR3 DNA follows: TGTGCCAGCAGCCAGGGGACTGGCTCCAATGAGCAGTTCTTC.

J is TRBJ2-5 and V is TRBV7-8, with TRBD1 identical over 7 bases. V was pared by 1 base and J by 0 bases, with 2 bases of the junction left unmatched. Germline CDR1 and CDR2: SGHVS and FQNEAQ. The CDR3 is made up of 15 amino acids. In DNA form, the CDR3 reads TGTGCCAGCAGCTTAGTAGGGACAGACCAAGAGACCCAGTACTTC. Its protein product is CASSLVGTDQETQYF.